These T cell receptor beta chains were read from a single sample in a study of T cell repertoires in MIS-A myocarditis. TCRdb keeps only in-frame clones here, not all; method: immunoSEQ multiplex PCR. Among a few thousand clones listed, 78% were seen once. The sequenced sample was interventricular septum heart tissue obtained at autopsy. The receptors were gathered from a man between 18 and 29 years old with fulminant myocarditis from multisystem inflammatory syndrome in adults (MIS-A) after COVID-19. Each CDR3 is given without its conserved first and last residue. The listing skips clone size in some rows; elsewhere it reads once, few, many or a size class.

>TRBV2|NA|TRBJ2-7
ASTPRQGSYEQY
>TRBV5-1|once|TRBJ2-3
ASSPGTSGPLYTDTQY
>TRBV10-3|NA|TRBJ2-3
AISEGGATDTQY
>TRBV7-9|NA|TRBJ1-1
ASSYPGTGGLEAF
>TRBV28|NA|TRBJ2-7
ASRPLFSYEQY
>TRBV27|NA|TRBJ1-1
ASSSGLNTEAF
>TRBV13|NA|TRBJ1-2
ASSIRDGRFGYT
>TRBV4-1|NA|TRBJ2-3
ASSLTGPSTDTQY
>TRBV24-1|NA|TRBJ2-1
ATSEWGQGGVYEQF
>TRBV7-2|NA|TRBJ1-6
ASSTRGDSPLH
>TRBV6-4|NA|TRBJ2-3
ASSDSKGSWTDTQY
>TRBV30|NA|TRBJ2-4
AWRQGAGAKNIQY
>TRBV15|NA|TRBJ1-3
ATSRDQGGGNTIY
>TRBV3-1/TRBV3-2|NA|TRBJ2-1
ASSQESGRAVYNEQF
>TRBV6-5|NA|TRBJ2-3
ASRALAGGPDTQY
>TRBV28|NA|TRBJ1-5
ASTLMGVRQPQH
>TRBV9|few|TRBJ1-5
ASSVDMGGQPQH
>TRBV7-2|NA|TRBJ2-2
ASSWTSSGSVTGELF
>TRBV12-3/TRBV12-4|NA|TRBJ2-7
ASSKLSEQY
>TRBV27|NA|TRBJ2-1
ASSLFSGRNNEQF
>TRBV15|NA|TRBJ1-5
ATSRKDRDDQPQH
>TRBV7-9|NA|TRBJ1-5
ASSHDSNQPQH
>TRBV5-1|NA|TRBJ2-1
ASSSPRSSGRGNEQF
>TRBV10-3|once|TRBJ1-2
AISGSSQYKYGYT
>TRBV5-6|NA|TRBJ2-2
ASSFRVTGELF
>TRBV30|NA|TRBJ1-6
AWSYSINRDTYNSPLH
>TRBV10-2|NA|TRBJ1-1
ASTLRQDTEAF
>TRBV15|NA|TRBJ2-1
ATSSGSDNEQF
>TRBV7-2|NA|TRBJ1-1
ASSFNVNTEAF
>TRBV27|few|TRBJ2-3
ASSLEYRDTQY
>TRBV4-3|NA|TRBJ2-7
ASSQDLIRTGITYEQY
>TRBV6-1|NA|TRBJ1-2
ASSVGREIEDYGYT
>TRBV2|NA|TRBJ2-7
ASSGPYEQY
>TRBV2|few|TRBJ1-5
ASSEALRGSGVGNQPQH
>TRBV12-3/TRBV12-4|NA|TRBJ1-1
ASSQGTVIEAF
>TRBV9|NA|TRBJ2-1
ASSVGPGNEQF
>TRBV28|NA|TRBJ2-7
ASSPTFMTGVYEQY
>TRBV7-8|NA|TRBJ2-3
ASSLDGDTQY
>TRBV5-1|NA|TRBJ2-3
ASSPSGGAYTQY
>TRBV13|NA|TRBJ2-1
ASSSHLAPSSYNEQF
>TRBV9|NA|TRBJ2-4
ASSVAWGPKNIQY
>TRBV10-3|NA|TRBJ2-7
AISEDRNGGQY
>TRBV7-9|NA|TRBJ1-1
ASSPGQVNTEAF
>TRBV9|NA|TRBJ2-6
ASSVVQGWANVLT
>TRBV5-1|NA|TRBJ1-2
ASSLIGEANRGDPGGGYT
>TRBV14|NA|TRBJ1-2
ASSQDWTYYGYT
>TRBV19|NA|TRBJ2-1
ASTDLSGINEQF
>TRBV2|NA|TRBJ1-1
ASSRREAF
>TRBV5-6|NA|TRBJ1-1
ASSLRGTEAF
>TRBV5-5|NA|TRBJ2-7
ASSGGGGHYEQY
>TRBV10-3|NA|TRBJ2-1
AISEPGTSGNNEQF
>TRBV9|NA|TRBJ1-3
ASSDRTAGNTIY